The T cell receptor beta chain described here comes from a study of sequential checkpoint blockade in melanoma. The data were produced by immunoSEQ multiplex PCR, yet TCRdb's version contains in-frame clones alone and is incomplete. The table lists tens of thousands of clones, over 75% of them singletons. This CDR3 comprises 14 residues. Trimming stripped 2 bases from V and 4 bases from J, with 8 bases between. Germline values: CDR1 LGHNA, CDR2 YSLEER. The treatment here: randomized to nivolumab then ipilimumab (arm A) or the reverse (arm B). Live CD3+CD8+ CD19− CD56− cells were sorted from PBMCs. The rearrangement links TRBV4-3 to TRBJ2-2, with a possible D match to TRBD1 (6 bases). The sample was CD8+ T cells sorted from blood (inferred from file names), taken from a patient given nivolumab and ipilimumab in sequence. The sequence was collected from a human donor with melanoma. In DNA form, the CDR3 reads TGCGCCAGCAGCCAAAACAGGGTCACCGGGGAGCTGTTTTTT. This gives the protein CASSQNRVTGELFF.